A single sample gave rise to the 19 T cell receptor beta chains below, sequenced in a study of blood T cells in healthy people across ages. Next came a second PCR, run for about 6 to 12 cycles, which used a sample-barcoded 5' primer along with a J-beta primer mix. One entry per CDR3 protein, called by TCRdb with MiXCR from the 5' RACE reads. The sample yields roughly 790,000 distinct CDR3 sequences, 35% to 45% seen once. The sample was blood. Receptor source: a woman in her sixties in good health.

With respect to this clonotype: This sequence may be a read error, since a much larger clone differs from it by one base. The chain uses TRBV7-9 and TRBJ2-7; the match to TRBD1 covers 7 bases. Germline CDR1 reads SEHNR; CDR2 reads FQNEAQ (reference sequence). The CDR3 has 14 residues. The V segment lost 5 bases and the J segment 3 bases; nucleotides outside the gene matches: 7. For the CDR3, the DNA is TGTGCCAGCAGCCTCCGGGACAGCTTCTACGAGCAGTACTTC. Protein product: CASSLRDSFYEQYF.

This clonotype was picked up a small number of times. This chain connects TRBV3-1 to TRBJ2-5, with TRBD2 as a possible D gene (7 bases). Trimming cost V 5 bases and J 2 bases, with 15 bases left between them. CDR1 and CDR2 (germline): LGHDT, YNNKEL (reference sequence). The CDR3 runs to 15 residues. CDR3 bases: TGTGCCAGCAGCTCTAGGGGGGGGACACAAGAGACCCAGTACTTC. It is translated as CASSSRGGTQETQYF.

The sample holds many counts of this clonotype. The V gene is TRBV20-1, the J gene TRBJ2-7, with D possibly TRBD2 on 7 matching bases. The V end was cut by 3 bases, the J end by 2 bases, with 11 bases between. Germline V gives CDR1 DFQATT, CDR2 SNEGSKA (reference sequence). The CDR3 has 13 residues. The CDR3 sequence is CSASRGAAYEQYF. DNA of the CDR3: TGCAGTGCTAGCCGGGGGGCCGCCTACGAGCAGTACTTC.

This rearrangement joins TRBV11-2 to TRBJ1-4; D might be TRBD1 (6 bases). CDR3 length equals 18 residues. Germline V gives CDR1 SGHAT, CDR2 FQNNGV. Between the trimmed V and J ends, which lost 4 bases and 6 bases, there was a span of 24 bases. CDR3 protein: CASSSDRRLPPKDEKLFF. The DNA for the CDR3 is TGTGCCAGCAGCTCGGACAGACGATTGCCTCCCAAAGATGAAAAACTGTTTTTT. Full variable domain (remainder filled in from reference TRBV11-2 and TRBJ1-4): EAGVAQSPRYKIIEKRQSVAFWCNPISGHATLYWYQQILGQGPKLLIQFQNNGVVDDSQLPKDRFSAERLKGVDSTLKIQPAKLEDSAVYLCASSSDRRLPPKDEKLFFGSGTQLSVL.

A few counts support this clonotype. The chain has TRBV20-1 and TRBJ2-1; D is unresolved. The germline V gene has CDR1 DFQATT and CDR2 SNEGSKA (reference sequence). The V gene lost 3 bases and the J gene lost 7 bases, with 16 bases spanning the gap. There are 14 residues in the CDR3. The CDR3, as DNA: TGCAGTGCTAGTGGGCCACACGCTCAGAATGAGCAGTTCTTC. Translated: CSASGPHAQNEQFF.

J is TRBJ1-4 and V is TRBV25-1; D gene uncertain. The CDR3 totals 12 residues. Germline CDR1 MGHDK, CDR2 SYGVNS. Trimming took off 1 base at V and 8 bases at J, with 5 bases between the two ends. The CDR3 loop is CASSEFREKLFF. CDR3 sequence (DNA): TGTGCCAGCAGTGAATTTAGAGAAAAACTGTTTTTT.

This clonotype was seen ten or more times. The chain joins TRBV2 to TRBJ2-5; no clear D. Trimming took 4 bases from V and 2 from J, leaving 11 bases between them. From germline, CDR1 is SNHLY and CDR2 FYNNEI. The CDR3 covers 14 residues. CDR3 bases: TGTGCCAGCAGTGGCTTCGGAGAACAAGAGACCCAGTACTTC. Protein: CASSGFGEQETQYF.

This chain connects TRBV9 to TRBJ2-1; a weak D match, TRBD1 (5 bases). The CDR3 contains 15 residues. Trimming took off 3 bases at V and 0 bases at J, with 10 bases between the two ends. CDR1 is SGDLS, CDR2 YYNGEE, per germline. In DNA form, the CDR3 reads TGTGCCAGCAGCGGTAGGGGCCTCTCCTACAATGAGCAGTTCTTC. Its translation is CASSGRGLSYNEQFF.

Regarding this clonotype: This clone may be a read error of a much larger clone one base away. V is TRBV6-1 and J is TRBJ2-5; D is possibly TRBD1 or TRBD2 (5 bases each). CDR1 is MNHNS and CDR2 is SASEGT in the germline V gene. This CDR3 is built from 11 residues. Trimming shortened V by 7 bases and J by 5 bases, and 8 bases separated the two germline ends. The CDR3 bases are TGTGCCAGCACCGGGGCGGAGACCCAGTACTTC. It translates to CASTGAETQYF.

The V call is TRBV20-1, the J call TRBJ2-4, with 9 bases matching TRBD2. Germline CDR1 reads DFQATT; CDR2 reads SNEGSKA (reference sequence). The CDR3 spans 14 residues. In DNA, the CDR3 is TGCGGCGGGGTAGCGGGAGATCGGGGAAACATTCAGTACTTC. Translating gives CGGVAGDRGNIQYF.

The chain is built from TRBV5-1 and TRBJ2-3, with D perhaps matching TRBD1 (6 bases). The CDR3 extends over 15 amino acids. Germline CDR1 and CDR2: SGHRS and YFSETQ. Deletions cut 0 bases from V and 2 bases from J, with 10 bases between. CDR3 amino acids: CASSLDQGNTDTQYF. The CDR3 DNA reads TGCGCCAGCAGCTTGGACCAGGGGAACACAGATACGCAGTATTTT.

The V gene is TRBV28, the J gene TRBJ2-4, with 8 bases identical to TRBD1. This CDR3 is built from 14 residues. The germline V gene encodes CDR1 MDHEN and CDR2 SYDVKM. The trim removed 5 bases at V and 13 bases at J, leaving 13 bases unmatched. The CDR3 sequence is CASSSDRGNKEQYF. CDR3 nucleotide sequence: TGTGCCAGCAGTAGTGACAGGGGCAATAAGGAGCAGTACTTC.

The V and J genes are TRBV5-1 and TRBJ1-1; no clear D. Germline CDR1 is SGHRS and CDR2 is YFSETQ. The CDR3 sequence is 14 residues long. Trimming took off 2 bases at V and 0 bases at J, with 8 bases between the two ends. CDR3 sequence (DNA): TGCGCCAGCAGCTTATGGTTATTGAACACTGAAGCTTTCTTT. This codes for CASSLWLLNTEAFF.

The J gene is TRBJ1-4, the V gene TRBV5-1; 10 nucleotides align to TRBD1. V shed 3 bases and J 8 bases; nucleotides not matched to a gene: 7. The germline gives CDR1 SGHRS, CDR2 YFSETQ. CDR3 size: 15 residues. The CDR3 DNA follows: TGCGCCAGCAGCTACCGACAGGGGGCAGGCGAAAAACTGTTTTTT. Amino acid sequence: CASSYRQGAGEKLFF.

The rearrangement uses TRBV12-3 or TRBV12-4 and TRBJ2-1, with D hard to call. This CDR3 comprises 14 residues. With 7 bases removed from V and 9 bases from J, the gap between germline ends came to 19 bases. For the CDR3, the DNA is TGTGCCAGCACCCAACTACAGACCTCCCCTGAGCAGTTCTTC. Its translation: CASTQLQTSPEQFF.

This clonotype was seen more than once but under ten times. The rearrangement uses TRBV13 and TRBJ2-3; the match to TRBD2 covers 11 bases. The V gene end was trimmed by 5 bases and the J gene end by 2 bases; junction bases not matched to a gene: 9. Germline CDR1 and CDR2: PRHDT and FYEKMQ (reference sequence). CDR3 size: 17 residues. The CDR3 region has the DNA TGTGCCAGCAGCCCCCCTAGCGGGGGGTCCCTCACAGATACGCAGTATTTT. Residues: CASSPPSGGSLTDTQYF. The full variable domain, in which reference TRBV13 and TRBJ2-3 provide the parts outside the CDR3, is AAGVIQSPRHLIKEKRETATLKCYPIPRHDTVYWYQQGPGQDPQFLISFYEKMQSDKGSIPDRFSAQQFSDYHSELNMSSLELGDSALYFCASSPPSGGSLTDTQYFGPGTRLTVL.

The chain recombines TRBV20-1 with TRBJ2-5, with TRBD2 matching over 8 bases. The CDR3 consists of 15 residues. The J segment lost 2 bases and the V segment lost 4 bases, leaving 9 bases of the junction unmatched. Germline lookup yields CDR1 DFQATT and CDR2 SNEGSKA (reference sequence). CDR3 loop: CSAMQTSAAQETQYF. In nucleotides, the CDR3 is TGCAGTGCTATGCAGACTAGCGCCGCTCAAGAGACCCAGTACTTC.

V and J are TRBV6-6 and TRBJ1-4; 9 bases line up with TRBD1. J gave up 6 bases and V 6 bases, and 5 bases lay outside the gene matches. The CDR3 is 14 amino acids. CDR1 and CDR2 (germline): MNHNY, SVGAGI (reference sequence). The CDR3 DNA sequence: TGTGCCAGCAGACCGGGACAGGGAGATGAAAAACTGTTTTTT. Translated, it gives CASRPGQGDEKLFF.

The V gene is TRBV4-1, the J gene TRBJ1-1; D is perhaps TRBD1 (5 bases). The V end lost 0 bases, the J end lost 6 bases, and 14 bases lay between the germline ends. The germline V gene has CDR1 MGHRA and CDR2 YSYEKL. There are 15 residues in the CDR3. The CDR3 region is CASSQDNRGGSEAFF. The CDR3 DNA reads as TGCGCCAGCAGCCAAGATAACCGGGGGGGATCTGAAGCTTTCTTT.